This T cell receptor beta chain is drawn from a study of cytomegalovirus exposure and HLA in healthy donors. The primer mix had 60 Vbeta and 13 Jbeta primers. TCRdb keeps only in-frame clones here, not all; method: immunoSEQ multiplex PCR. The sample shows 150,000 to 200,000 clones, roughly 87% of them seen only once. This CDR3 spans 15 amino acids. CDR1 and CDR2 (germline): LNHDA, SQIVND (reference sequence). J was trimmed by 6 bases and V by 5 bases; bases with no gene match: 8. The chain couples TRBV19 to TRBJ1-4; 8 bases are shared with TRBD1. The specimen was PBMCs. The source is a girl aged 5 to 17 in good health and CMV-seropositive. The CDR3 region has the DNA TGTGCCAGTAGTCCGCGACAGGGGTATCATGAAAAACTGTTTTTT. The encoded protein is CASSPRQGYHEKLFF. Full variable domain (rest looked up from reference TRBV19 and TRBJ1-4): DGGITQSPKYLFRKEGQNVTLSCEQNLNHDAMYWYRQDPGQGLRLIYYSQIVNDFQKGDIAEGYSVSREKKESFPLTVTSAQKNPTAFYLCASSPRQGYHEKLFFGSGTQLSVL.